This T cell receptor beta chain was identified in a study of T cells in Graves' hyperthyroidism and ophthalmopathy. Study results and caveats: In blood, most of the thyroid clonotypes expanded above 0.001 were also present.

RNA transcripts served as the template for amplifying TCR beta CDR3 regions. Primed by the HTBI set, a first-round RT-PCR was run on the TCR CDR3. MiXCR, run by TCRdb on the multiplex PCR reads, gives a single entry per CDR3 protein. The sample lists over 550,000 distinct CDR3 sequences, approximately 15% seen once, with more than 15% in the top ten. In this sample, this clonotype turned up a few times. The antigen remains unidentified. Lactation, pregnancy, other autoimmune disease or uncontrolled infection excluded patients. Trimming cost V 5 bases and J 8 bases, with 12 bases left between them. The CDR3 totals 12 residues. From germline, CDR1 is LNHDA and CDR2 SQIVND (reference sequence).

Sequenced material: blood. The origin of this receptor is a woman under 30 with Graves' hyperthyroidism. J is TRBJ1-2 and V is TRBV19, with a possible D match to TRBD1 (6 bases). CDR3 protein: CASSPTGPGYTF. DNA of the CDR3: TGTGCCAGTAGTCCGACAGGACCCGGCTACACCTTC.